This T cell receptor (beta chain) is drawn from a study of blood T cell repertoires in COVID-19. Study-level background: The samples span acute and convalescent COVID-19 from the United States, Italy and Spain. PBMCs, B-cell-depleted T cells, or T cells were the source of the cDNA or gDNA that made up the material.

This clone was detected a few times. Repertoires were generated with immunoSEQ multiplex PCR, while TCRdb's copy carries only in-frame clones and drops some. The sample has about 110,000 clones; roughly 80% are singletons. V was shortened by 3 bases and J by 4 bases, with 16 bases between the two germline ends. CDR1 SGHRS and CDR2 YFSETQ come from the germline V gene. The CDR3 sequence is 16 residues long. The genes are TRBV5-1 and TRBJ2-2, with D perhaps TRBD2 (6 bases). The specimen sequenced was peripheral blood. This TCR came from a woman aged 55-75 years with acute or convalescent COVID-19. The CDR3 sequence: CASSYGLRRGTGELFF. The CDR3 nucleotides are TGCGCCAGCAGCTACGGACTACGGAGAGGCACCGGGGAGCTGTTTTTT.